The 25 T cell receptor beta chains given below trace back to one sample, sequenced in a study of blood T cell repertoires in COVID-19. Repertoires were generated with immunoSEQ multiplex PCR, while TCRdb's copy carries only in-frame clones and drops some. The data contain roughly 61,000 clones, over 65% of them singletons. The sample consisted of peripheral blood. These receptors originate from a man aged 35-49 years with active COVID-19.

The V call is TRBV9, the J call TRBJ2-3; weak D call: TRBD1 (6 bases). The CDR3 is made up of 15 amino acids. V lost 4 bases, J lost 4 bases, and 16 bases lay in between. CDR1 is SGDLS, CDR2 YYNGEE, per germline. CDR3 nucleotide sequence: TGTGCCAGCAGCCCTCAGGGGCGCTCCCCAGATACGCAGTATTTT. Encoded protein: CASSPQGRSPDTQYF. Together with reference TRBV9 and TRBJ2-3, the CDR3 gives the full variable domain: DSGVTQTPKHLITATGQRVTLRCSPRSGDLSVYWYQQSLDQGLQFLIQYYNGEERAKGNILERFSAQQFPDLHSELNLSSLELGDSALYFCASSPQGRSPDTQYFGPGTRLTVL.

This clone was picked up a small number of times. The genes are TRBV30 and TRBJ2-2; tentatively, D is TRBD1 (6 bases). This CDR3 is built from 16 residues. V was pared by 0 bases and J by 1 base, with 12 bases between. The germline V gene encodes CDR1 GTSNPN and CDR2 SVGIG (reference sequence). The CDR3 region has the DNA TGTGCCTGGAGTGTAGGCAGGGGCGGGAACACCGGGGAGCTGTTTTTT. Protein sequence: CAWSVGRGGNTGELFF.

The genes are TRBV30 and TRBJ1-4; unclear D gene. CDR3 length: 14 residues. The V and J ends lost 2 bases and 0 bases respectively, with 7 bases between them. Germline CDR1 reads GTSNPN; CDR2 reads SVGIG (reference sequence). CDR3 DNA: TGTGCCTGGAGTTGGGCTGCAACTAATGAAAAACTGTTTTTT. It yields the protein CAWSWAATNEKLFF.

This rearrangement joins TRBV5-1 to TRBJ2-6, with D perhaps TRBD1 (7 bases). Trimming removed 10 bases at V and 7 bases at J, with 18 bases between. This CDR3 has 14 residues. Germline CDR1 SGHRS, CDR2 YFSETQ. The CDR3 DNA reads TGCGCCGGCCAAACGGAGGGGGCAGCCAACGTCCTGACTTTC. Translating it yields CAGQTEGAANVLTF.

This rearrangement joins TRBV9 to TRBJ2-2, with 8 bases that match TRBD2. The J segment lost 7 bases and the V segment lost 7 bases, leaving 6 bases of the junction unmatched. The CDR3 totals 13 residues. CDR1 is SGDLS, CDR2 YYNGEE, per germline. The CDR3 spells CASQSGSGGELFF. The CDR3 DNA follows: TGTGCCAGCCAGAGCGGGAGTGGCGGGGAGCTGTTTTTT.

Here the CDR3 DNA reads TGTGCCAGTAGTAGGGACTTCCGAAAGGGTTACAATGAGCAGTTCTTC. It codes for CASSRDFRKGYNEQFF. The rearrangement uses TRBV19 and TRBJ2-1, with a possible D match to TRBD2 (6 bases). The CDR3 is 16 residues long. Germline values: CDR1 LNHDA, CDR2 SQIVND (reference sequence). Trimming removed 4 bases from V and 4 bases from J, with 17 bases in between.

This clone has only a few counts. The chain joins TRBV6-6 to TRBJ2-1, with D tentatively TRBD1 (6 bases). Germline CDR1 reads MNHNY; CDR2 reads SVGAGI (reference sequence). CDR3 size: 15 residues. The V gene lost 5 bases and the J gene lost 4 bases, with 15 bases spanning the gap. The CDR3 coding sequence is TGTGCCAGCAGTCCTCAGGACAGAGCATACAATGAGCAGTTCTTC. This encodes CASSPQDRAYNEQFF.

The rearrangement links TRBV2 to TRBJ2-1; 12 bases map to TRBD2. CDR1 SNHLY and CDR2 FYNNEI come from the germline V gene. The ends lost 6 bases at V and 9 bases at J; junction bases unmatched: 15. The CDR3 has 17 residues. CDR3 amino acids: CASSGTSGSYKGGEQFF. DNA for the CDR3: TGTGCCAGCAGCGGGACTAGCGGGTCTTATAAAGGCGGTGAGCAGTTCTTC.

The rearrangement links TRBV6-1 to TRBJ2-1; perhaps TRBD2 as D (5 bases). Deletions cut 2 bases from V and 7 bases from J, with 9 bases between. The CDR3 is made up of 13 amino acids. Germline CDR1 and CDR2: MNHNS and SASEGT. This CDR3 is CASSERGLNEQFF. In DNA form, the CDR3 reads TGTGCCAGCAGTGAACGAGGACTTAATGAGCAGTTCTTC.

This rearrangement joins TRBV27 to TRBJ1-1; perhaps TRBD1 as D (5 bases). V shed 1 base and J shed 3 bases, with 12 bases lying between them. Per germline, CDR1 MNHEY and CDR2 SMNVEV (reference sequence). CDR3 size: 15 residues. CDR3 amino acids: CASSLFGGGDTEAFF. In DNA, the CDR3 is TGTGCCAGCAGTTTATTCGGGGGGGGAGACACTGAAGCTTTCTTT.

This chain joins TRBV2 and TRBJ1-2; 9 bases are shared with TRBD1. CDR1 is SNHLY, CDR2 FYNNEI, per germline. V shed 3 bases, J shed 8 bases, and the junction held 10 bases outside the gene matches. The CDR3 contains 15 residues. As DNA, the CDR3 is TGTGCCAGCAGTGAGTACAGGACAGGGGAATACGGCTACACCTTC. It specifies CASSEYRTGEYGYTF.

The J gene is TRBJ2-5, the V gene TRBV12-2; the table's D call TRBD1 went unverified against the DNA. TRBV12-2 is a recognized pseudogene. The CDR3 has 17 amino acids. The CDR3 sequence is CASQGLQGKPDQETQYF. CDR3 nucleotides: TGTGCAAGTCAGGGTTTACAGGGAAAACCCGACCAAGAGACCCAGTACTTC.

The chain has TRBV28 and TRBJ2-6; 7 nucleotides align to TRBD1. CDR3 length: 16 residues. CDR1 MDHEN and CDR2 SYDVKM come from the germline V gene. Losses at the gene ends were 10 bases for V and 4 bases for J; bases not matched to a gene: 13. The CDR3 loop is CATDPNRGTGANVLTF. The CDR3 DNA sequence: TGTGCCACCGACCCCAACAGGGGAACAGGGGCCAACGTCCTGACTTTC.

The rearrangement joins TRBV14 to TRBJ2-7, with TRBD1 matching over 9 bases. Per the germline V gene, CDR1 is SGHDN and CDR2 is FVKESK. The CDR3 runs 17 residues. J was trimmed by 0 bases and V by 0 bases; bases with no gene match: 6. CDR3 sequence (DNA): TGTGCCAGCAGCCAAGATTTTCGGACAGGGGTCTCCTACGAGCAGTACTTC. This translates into CASSQDFRTGVSYEQYF.

The chain is built from TRBV5-6 and TRBJ2-7; 7 bases agree with TRBD2. CDR3 length: 12 residues. V shed 0 bases and J 7 bases; nucleotides not matched to a gene: 1. Germline CDR1 reads SGHDT; CDR2 reads YYEEEE. The CDR3 DNA reads as TGTGCCAGCAGCTTGGCGGGGGGAGAGCAGTACTTC. Translation: CASSLAGGEQYF. Drawing the rest from reference TRBV5-6 and TRBJ2-7, the complete variable domain is DAGVTQSPTHLIKTRGQQVTLRCSPKSGHDTVSWYQQALGQGPQFIFQYYEEEERQRGNFPDRFSGHQFPNYSSELNVNALLLGDSALYLCASSLAGGEQYFGPGTRLTVT.

V usage is TRBV28 and J usage is TRBJ1-1, with a tentative D call TRBD1 (6 bases). This CDR3 has 14 residues. The germline V and J ends were trimmed by 3 bases and 1 base, with 9 bases remaining between them. The germline V gene has CDR1 MDHEN and CDR2 SYDVKM. CDR3 sequence reads: CASSFGGPNTEAFF. DNA of the CDR3: TGTGCCAGCAGTTTCGGGGGGCCGAACACTGAAGCTTTCTTT.

The CDR3 is CASSIYPGRVSGANVLTF. Here the CDR3 DNA reads TGTGCCAGTAGTATTTACCCCGGCAGGGTCTCTGGGGCCAACGTCCTGACTTTC. The genes are TRBV19 and TRBJ2-6; possible D gene TRBD1, 5 bases. The CDR3 spans 18 residues. CDR1 is LNHDA, CDR2 SQIVND, per germline (reference sequence). Trimming removed 3 bases at V and 0 bases at J, with 15 bases between. Filled out from reference TRBV19 and TRBJ2-6, the complete variable domain reads DGGITQSPKYLFRKEGQNVTLSCEQNLNHDAMYWYRQDPGQGLRLIYYSQIVNDFQKGDIAEGYSVSREKKESFPLTVTSAQKNPTAFYLCASSIYPGRVSGANVLTFGAGSRLTVL.

In DNA form, the CDR3 reads TGTGCCAGTAGTATGGGGACAACGAACACCGGGGAGCTGTTTTTT. Protein sequence: CASSMGTTNTGELFF. V is TRBV19 and J is TRBJ2-2; possibly TRBD1 for D (6 bases). CDR1 and CDR2 from the germline V gene are LNHDA and SQIVND (reference sequence). V dropped 3 bases and J dropped 0 bases, with 8 bases sitting between them. This CDR3 comprises 15 residues. The variable domain in full, with the rest retrieved from reference TRBV19 and TRBJ2-2, is DGGITQSPKYLFRKEGQNVTLSCEQNLNHDAMYWYRQDPGQGLRLIYYSQIVNDFQKGDIAEGYSVSREKKESFPLTVTSAQKNPTAFYLCASSMGTTNTGELFFGEGSRLTVL.

The rearrangement uses TRBV5-6 and TRBJ2-3; D perhaps matches TRBD2 (6 bases). CDR3 length: 15 residues. Germline CDR1 is SGHDT and CDR2 is YYEEEE. With 2 bases removed from V and 4 bases from J, the gap between germline ends came to 14 bases. The CDR3 spells CASSFPTSGPDTQYF. The CDR3 nucleotides read TGTGCCAGCAGCTTTCCGACTAGTGGTCCAGATACGCAGTATTTT.

The chain carries TRBV7-9 and TRBJ2-1, with D perhaps TRBD2 (5 bases). The CDR3 has 14 amino acids. The V end lost 8 bases, the J end lost 4 bases, and 15 bases lay between the germline ends. CDR1 and CDR2 from the germline V gene are SEHNR and FQNEAQ (reference sequence). DNA for the CDR3: TGTGCCAGCCAGAATACTAGGGCGTACAATGAGCAGTTCTTC. It translates to CASQNTRAYNEQFF.

This sequence joins TRBV9 and TRBJ2-3; D gene uncertain. CDR1 is SGDLS and CDR2 is YYNGEE in the germline V gene. V was pared by 4 bases and J by 0 bases, with 6 bases between. CDR3 size: 13 residues. CDR3 sequence (DNA): TGTGCCAGCAGCATCTTTAGCACAGATACGCAGTATTTT. Protein: CASSIFSTDTQYF.

This clone showed up just a few times. V is TRBV7-9 and J is TRBJ2-7; weak D call: TRBD1 (5 bases). Germline V lookup: CDR1 SEHNR, CDR2 FQNEAQ (reference sequence). The CDR3 extends over 12 amino acids. The V and J ends lost 3 bases and 3 bases respectively, with 6 bases between them. This chain's CDR3 is CASSLDNYEQYF. CDR3 DNA: TGTGCCAGCAGCTTGGACAACTACGAGCAGTACTTC.

V gene TRBV11-3 combines with J gene TRBJ2-2; the D gene is possibly TRBD2 (6 bases). The germline V gene encodes CDR1 SGHNT and CDR2 YENEEA. V was shortened by 2 bases and J by 3 bases, with 7 bases between the two germline ends. The CDR3 runs to 14 residues. The CDR3 is CASSLWGDTGELFF. The CDR3 nucleotides are TGTGCCAGCAGCTTATGGGGGGACACCGGGGAGCTGTTTTTT.

The rearrangement joins TRBV18 to TRBJ2-5; D is perhaps TRBD1 (5 bases). There are 14 residues in the CDR3. CDR1 and CDR2 (germline): KGHSH, LQKENI. Between the trimmed V and J ends, which lost 3 bases and 5 bases, there was a span of 13 bases. The CDR3: CASSPLQAGETQYF. DNA of the CDR3: TGTGCCAGCTCACCCTTACAGGCAGGGGAGACCCAGTACTTC.

The chain employs TRBV7-9 and TRBJ1-3; no clear D gene. This CDR3 has 16 residues. Trimming removed 1 base at V and 0 bases at J, with 10 bases between. Germline loops: CDR1 SEHNR, CDR2 FQNEAQ (reference sequence). CDR3 region: CASSLVGLSSGNTIYF. The DNA of the CDR3 is TGTGCCAGCAGCTTAGTCGGACTAAGCTCTGGAAACACCATATATTTT.